One and the same sample provided the 26 T cell receptor beta chains below, sequenced in a study of naive and memory T cell subsets. Two oligonucleotides, mixed equimolar, formed the beta constant-region primer covering TRBC1 and TRBC2. TCRdb reprocessed the UMI-ligation and nested PCR reads with MiXCR, giving one entry per CDR3 protein. The table has about 85,000 distinct CDR3 sequences, around 12% seen once. The sample taken for sequencing was central memory CD4+ T cells from blood. These receptor sequences come from a human donor in good health.

This clonotype has a handful of counts. The rearrangement uses TRBV3-1 and TRBJ2-7; 9 nucleotides match TRBD2. The CDR3 loop spans 15 amino acids. The trim removed 0 bases at V and 5 bases at J, leaving 5 bases unmatched. Germline-derived CDR1 and CDR2 are LGHDT and YNNKEL (reference sequence). CDR3 amino acids: CASSQDRLAGNEQYF. CDR3 DNA sequence: TGTGCCAGCAGCCAAGATAGGCTAGCGGGAAACGAGCAGTACTTC.

This clonotype was recorded many times. The chain combines TRBV5-4 with TRBJ2-1, with a weak D call TRBD2 (6 bases). The CDR3 has 16 amino acids. Per the germline V gene, CDR1 is SGHNT and CDR2 is YYREEE (reference sequence). V lost 7 bases, J lost 10 bases, and 27 bases lay in between. CDR3 nucleotide sequence: TGTGCCAGCTCCCCCTCGTCCGGGAGCCGTGCCGCGGAGCAGTTCTTC. Residues: CASSPSSGSRAAEQFF.

The rearrangement uses TRBV6-1 and TRBJ1-5, with 9 bases fitting TRBD1. With 6 bases clipped from V and 4 bases from J, the junction kept 7 bases outside the gene matches. The CDR3 has 15 residues. CDR1 and CDR2 (germline): MNHNS, SASEGT. This CDR3 reads CASRQTGGRNQPQHF. CDR3 DNA sequence: TGTGCCAGCAGGCAGACAGGGGGAAGGAATCAGCCCCAGCATTTT.

The chain couples TRBV6-5 to TRBJ2-1, with 10 nucleotides matching TRBD2. V lost 2 bases to trimming and J lost 4 bases; unmatched junction nucleotides: 8. This CDR3 comprises 17 residues. Germline-derived CDR1 and CDR2 are MNHEY and SVGAGI. The CDR3 is CASSYSPRTSGYNEQFF. The CDR3 DNA sequence: TGTGCCAGCAGTTACAGCCCGCGGACTAGCGGATACAATGAGCAGTTCTTC.

This clonotype turned up a few times. This chain uses TRBV20-1 with TRBJ2-7; 9 bases line up with TRBD1. Trimming took 2 bases from V and 4 from J; bases not matched to a gene: 6. The germline gives CDR1 DFQATT, CDR2 SNEGSKA (reference sequence). The CDR3 is made up of 14 amino acids. DNA of the CDR3: TGCAGTGCTAGAAGGGGACAGGGACTTTACGAGCAGTACTTC. Translating gives CSARRGQGLYEQYF.

This clonotype was counted between two and nine times. This chain uses TRBV29-1 with TRBJ2-5; 8 bases align to TRBD2. The J segment lost 4 bases and the V segment lost 4 bases, leaving 2 bases of the junction unmatched. Germline assignment: CDR1 SQVTM and CDR2 ANQGSEA. The CDR3 length is 12 residues. The CDR3 DNA reads as TGCAGCGTTGGTCGGGGGGGAGAGACCCAGTACTTC. Translating gives CSVGRGGETQYF. The variable domain in full, with the rest retrieved from reference TRBV29-1 and TRBJ2-5, is SAVISQKPSRDICQRGTSLTIQCQVDSQVTMMFWYRQQPGQSLTLIATANQGSEATYESGFVIDKFPISRPNLTFSTLTVSNMSPEDSSIYLCSVGRGGETQYFGPGTRLLVL.

This clonotype appeared a few times. V and J are TRBV5-6 and TRBJ2-7; D unclear. The ends were cut back, 1 base at V and 0 bases at J, with 23 bases in the middle. Germline loops: CDR1 SGHDT, CDR2 YYEEEE. CDR3 length: 19 amino acids. CDR3: CASSLSFGAWTPYSYEQYF. CDR3 bases: TGTGCCAGCAGCTTGAGCTTTGGAGCGTGGACCCCATACTCCTACGAGCAGTACTTC.

This clonotype came up a few times. The V and J genes are TRBV7-9 and TRBJ2-7, with D hard to call. Trimming took off 4 bases at V and 3 bases at J, with 10 bases between the two ends. Per germline, CDR1 SEHNR and CDR2 FQNEAQ (reference sequence). The CDR3 has 13 amino acids. As DNA, the CDR3 is TGTGCCAGCAGCTCTTCTTCAGGCTACGAGCAGTACTTC. Translating it yields CASSSSSGYEQYF.

The chain couples TRBV12-3 or TRBV12-4 to TRBJ1-5; D remains unclear. V lost 3 bases and J lost 6, with 12 bases in between. The CDR3 runs 14 residues. CDR3 in DNA: TGTGCCAGCAGTTTTGGGTTTTCGGGTCAGCCCCAGCATTTT. It translates to CASSFGFSGQPQHF.

This clonotype was picked up many times. The genes are TRBV20-1 and TRBJ2-3; D uncertain. V was clipped by 0 bases and J by 13 bases, with 2 bases between them. The CDR3 consists of 8 residues. CDR1 and CDR2 (germline): DFQATT, SNEGSKA (reference sequence). The CDR3 protein is CSAREKYF. For the CDR3, the DNA is TGCAGTGCTAGAGAAAAGTATTTT.

The CDR3 is CASSAWDREDFFSGLAKNIQYF. The CDR3, as DNA: TGTGCCAGCAGCGCCTGGGACCGGGAGGACTTTTTCTCGGGGTTAGCCAAAAACATTCAGTACTTC. The chain joins TRBV21-1 to TRBJ2-4; TRBD2, the D gene given by the table, was not confirmed from the DNA. TRBV21-1 is recorded as a pseudogene. The CDR3 has 22 residues.

The chain joins TRBV20-1 to TRBJ1-5, with D possibly being TRBD1 (5 bases). CDR1 DFQATT and CDR2 SNEGSKA come from the germline V gene (reference sequence). The CDR3 consists of 13 residues. CDR3 sequence: CSLREDGNQPQHF. The CDR3 DNA follows: TGCAGCCTCAGGGAGGACGGCAATCAGCCCCAGCATTTT.

Many counts were recorded for this clonotype. The rearrangement joins TRBV20-1 to TRBJ2-3; D gene unclear. V dropped 6 bases and J dropped 3 bases, with 13 bases sitting between them. Germline CDR1 and CDR2: DFQATT and SNEGSKA (reference sequence). CDR3 size: 13 residues. The chain's CDR3 is CSATSHQTDTQYF. CDR3 bases: TGCAGTGCAACGAGCCACCAAACAGATACGCAGTATTTT.

The chain carries TRBV28 and TRBJ2-3; possible D gene TRBD2, 5 bases. The CDR3 totals 13 residues. Germline lookup yields CDR1 MDHEN and CDR2 SYDVKM. Trimming stripped 7 bases from V and 0 bases from J, with 8 bases between. In nucleotides, the CDR3 is TGTGCCAGCATGGAGCGGAGCACAGATACGCAGTATTTT. The encoded protein is CASMERSTDTQYF.

There are a few counts of this clonotype. The CDR3 nucleotides read TGTGCCATCAGTGCTAGCGGGAGCGTTTCCGGGGAGCTGTTTTTT. Its translation is CAISASGSVSGELFF. The chain links TRBV10-3 to TRBJ2-2; 10 nucleotides match TRBD2. This CDR3 has 15 amino acids. Germline CDR1 and CDR2: ENHRY and SYGVKD. V trimming: 4 bases; J trimming: 6 bases; junction bases outside the gene matches: 5.

The chain couples TRBV2 to TRBJ2-7, with D maybe TRBD2 (5 bases). Germline CDR1 and CDR2: SNHLY and FYNNEI. This CDR3 region has 14 residues. V lost 6 bases to trimming and J lost 0 bases, with 12 bases between them. The CDR3 sequence: CASSARRDSYEQYF. The CDR3 DNA sequence: TGTGCCAGCAGCGCAAGACGGGACTCCTACGAGCAGTACTTC.

In this sample, this clonotype turned up many times. The V call is TRBV14, the J call TRBJ2-3; no clear D. The CDR3 runs 14 residues. Germline V lookup: CDR1 SGHDN, CDR2 FVKESK. The germline V and J ends were trimmed by 4 bases and 6 bases, with 14 bases remaining between them. This chain's CDR3 is CASSPAGSPDTQYF. CDR3 sequence (DNA): TGTGCCAGCAGCCCGGCCGGGTCTCCGGATACGCAGTATTTT.

This clonotype was observed many times. The rearrangement uses TRBV11-2 and TRBJ2-3, with D tentatively TRBD1 or TRBD2 (5 bases each). The CDR3 length is 15 residues. V lost 6 bases to trimming and J lost 0 bases, with 13 bases between them. Per the germline V gene, CDR1 is SGHAT and CDR2 is FQNNGV. CDR3 amino acids: CASSPLGESTDTQYF. The CDR3 DNA reads TGTGCCAGCAGTCCCCTAGGGGAGAGCACAGATACGCAGTATTTT.

This clonotype was seen a few times. The chain employs TRBV10-3 and TRBJ2-7, with 9 bases identical to TRBD1. The CDR3 consists of 15 residues. In germline, CDR1 is ENHRY, CDR2 SYGVKD. V lost 4 bases to trimming and J lost 2 bases; unmatched junction nucleotides: 6. CDR3 DNA sequence: TGTGCCATCAGTGGGGACAGGGTAAAGCCCTACGAGCAGTACTTC. This translates into CAISGDRVKPYEQYF.

The sample holds many counts of this clonotype. This rearrangement joins TRBV20-1 to TRBJ2-7; 7 nucleotides agree with TRBD1. V dropped 2 bases and J dropped 5; count of bases not matched to a gene: 3. In germline, CDR1 is DFQATT, CDR2 SNEGSKA (reference sequence). The CDR3 is made up of 12 amino acids. CDR3 DNA: TGCAGTGCTAGATACAGGGGCAACGAGCAGTACTTC. Residues: CSARYRGNEQYF.

This clonotype is termed medium-sized (0.01 to 0.1%). V and J are TRBV29-1 and TRBJ2-5; 10 bases are a match to TRBD2. The CDR3 totals 13 residues. The V segment lost 6 bases and the J segment 5 bases; nucleotides outside the gene matches: 6. From germline, CDR1 is SQVTM and CDR2 ANQGSEA. The CDR3 DNA reads TGCAGCGTCGTAGCGGGAGGCTCGGAGACCCAGTACTTC. Protein product: CSVVAGGSETQYF. Full variable domain (outside the CDR3, taken from reference TRBV29-1 and TRBJ2-5): SAVISQKPSRDICQRGTSLTIQCQVDSQVTMMFWYRQQPGQSLTLIATANQGSEATYESGFVIDKFPISRPNLTFSTLTVSNMSPEDSSIYLCSVVAGGSETQYFGPGTRLLVL.

A few counts support this clonotype. This chain connects TRBV12-3 or TRBV12-4 to TRBJ2-7; D is ambiguous. V was pared by 4 bases and J by 5 bases, with 12 bases between. The length of the CDR3 is 13 residues. The CDR3 is CASSSSVLNEQYF. DNA for the CDR3: TGTGCCAGCAGTTCCTCCGTCTTGAACGAGCAGTACTTC.

The rearrangement joins TRBV6-5 to TRBJ2-7; 7 bases match TRBD1. Trimming took 5 bases from V and 1 from J; bases not matched to a gene: 8. Germline V lookup: CDR1 MNHEY, CDR2 SVGAGI. CDR3 length: 15 amino acids. The DNA for the CDR3 is TGTGCCAGCAGTGACAGGGCGAGGGGTTCCTACGAGCAGTACTTC. It yields the protein CASSDRARGSYEQYF.

This clonotype was picked up a small number of times. The chain joins TRBV2 to TRBJ2-3; D unclear. Trimming cost V 6 bases and J 4 bases, with 8 bases left between them. The CDR3 runs 12 residues. Germline CDR1 reads SNHLY; CDR2 reads FYNNEI. In DNA form, the CDR3 reads TGTGCCAGCAGAATGGAAGCAGATACGCAGTATTTT. Residues: CASRMEADTQYF.

This clonotype occurred many times. V is TRBV4-1 and J is TRBJ1-5; D not certain. V lost 1 base to trimming and J lost 5 bases, with 6 bases between them. Germline values: CDR1 MGHRA, CDR2 YSYEKL. The CDR3 is made up of 13 amino acids. Here the CDR3 DNA reads TGCGCCAGCAGCCAAGGTATCTATCAGCCCCAGCATTTT. It codes for CASSQGIYQPQHF.

The CDR3 region is CASGGSGGTNQPQHF. The CDR3 region has the DNA TGTGCCAGCGGGGGAAGTGGGGGGACCAATCAGCCCCAGCATTTT. The chain joins TRBV12-3 or TRBV12-4 to TRBJ1-5; a weak D match, TRBD1 (5 bases). The CDR3 loop spans 15 amino acids. V was pared by 8 bases and J by 3 bases, with 17 bases between.